The 12 T cell receptor beta chains reported below all come from one sample, sequenced in a study of T-cell reconstitution after alpha-beta-depleted transplantation in children. The TCRbeta library incorporated unique molecular identifiers. TCRdb ran MiXCR on the PCR reads and lists one entry per CDR3 protein. This sample has roughly 610,000 distinct CDR3 sequences; more than 9% occur once, and the top ten carry less than 5%. Sequencing used PBMCs from the stem cell graft donor, obtained from the stem cell graft. The source of these receptors is a human donor who donated a stem cell graft to a child with acute myeloid leukemia.

This clonotype was seen only a few times. The chain combines TRBV7-2 with TRBJ2-4; 8 nucleotides agree with TRBD1. The germline CDR1 and CDR2 sequences are SGHTA and FQGNSA. This CDR3 has 14 residues. The ends lost 1 base at V and 6 bases at J; junction bases unmatched: 2. CDR3: CASSLGQGLNIQYF. CDR3 nucleotides: TGTGCCAGCAGCTTAGGACAGGGGTTAAACATTCAGTACTTC. Variable domain in full (rest from reference TRBV7-2 and TRBJ2-4): GAGVSQSPSNKVTEKGKDVELRCDPISGHTALYWYRQSLGQGLEFLIYFQGNSAPDKSGLPSDRFSAERTGGSVSTLTIQRTQQEDSAVYLCASSLGQGLNIQYFGAGTRLSVL.

This clonotype was seen a few times. The gene calls are TRBV4-2 and TRBJ1-4; D remains ambiguous. Germline CDR1 reads LGHNA; CDR2 reads YNFKEQ. CDR3 length equals 14 residues. V was clipped by 1 base and J by 8 bases, with 11 bases between them. CDR3 DNA sequence: TGTGCCAGCAGCCAAGCCGGGGTCGGAGAAAAACTGTTTTTT. Its translation: CASSQAGVGEKLFF.

This clonotype has a handful of counts. The chain employs TRBV29-1 and TRBJ2-3; 9 bases line up with TRBD2. CDR1 SQVTM and CDR2 ANQGSEA come from the germline V gene. The junction had 6 bases not matched to a gene; V was cut back by 5 bases and J by 0 bases. The CDR3 sequence is 15 residues long. The CDR3 DNA reads as TGCAGCGTTAGAGCTAGCGGGACCAGCACAGATACGCAGTATTTT. It is translated as CSVRASGTSTDTQYF.

The V and J genes are TRBV11-2 and TRBJ2-1; 12 bases line up with TRBD2. The CDR3 length is 15 residues. Germline CDR1 is SGHAT and CDR2 is FQNNGV. J was trimmed by 7 bases and V by 10 bases; bases with no gene match: 11. The DNA for the CDR3 is TGTGCCACCGCTAGCGGGAGGGCCGGGTCGAATGAGCAGTTCTTC. Its protein is CATASGRAGSNEQFF.

This clonotype was counted many times. This CDR3 is CASSQAQGARNYGYTF. In DNA form, the CDR3 reads TGCGCCAGCAGCCAAGCCCAGGGGGCGCGGAACTATGGCTACACCTTC. The V and J genes are TRBV5-1 and TRBJ1-2; 8 positions match TRBD1. CDR3 size: 16 residues. V shed 4 bases, J shed 2 bases, and the junction held 10 bases outside the gene matches. Germline CDR1 is SGHRS and CDR2 is YFSETQ.

This clonotype has only one observation. Since a much larger clone is just one base distant, this may be a read error. A read error is likely, as this CDR3 ends without the conserved phenylalanine or tryptophan. The chain employs TRBV5-1 and TRBJ2-1, with 13 bases identical to TRBD2. The trim removed 10 bases at V and 12 bases at J, leaving 10 bases unmatched. Germline values: CDR1 SGHRS, CDR2 YFSETQ. The CDR3 is 13 amino acids. The CDR3 sequence is CAGSGTSGIMQFY. CDR3 sequence (DNA): TGCGCCGGCTCTGGGACTAGCGGGATAATGCAGTTCTAC.

This clonotype has only a few counts. V is TRBV20-1 and J is TRBJ1-1; D gene uncertain. The germline V gene encodes CDR1 DFQATT and CDR2 SNEGSKA (reference sequence). Trimming cost V 3 bases and J 5 bases, with 10 bases left between them. This CDR3 has 12 amino acids. CDR3 nucleotides: TGCAGTGCTAGTAAGGGTTCAACTGAAGCTTTCTTT. Translating it yields CSASKGSTEAFF.

This clonotype was observed a handful of times. V is TRBV11-2 and J is TRBJ2-3, with a tentative D call TRBD2 (6 bases). This CDR3 has 14 amino acids. Trimming removed 3 bases from V and 4 bases from J, with 11 bases in between. Germline assignment: CDR1 SGHAT and CDR2 FQNNGV. The CDR3 region has the DNA TGTGCCAGCAGCTTGATTGGCGGGGCAGATACGCAGTATTTT. It specifies CASSLIGGADTQYF.

Only a few counts were recorded for this clonotype. V is TRBV9 and J is TRBJ1-1; tentative D call: TRBD1 (5 bases). This CDR3 has 12 amino acids. Germline CDR1 SGDLS, CDR2 YYNGEE. V was pared by 4 bases and J by 11 bases, with 15 bases between. For the CDR3, the DNA is TGTGCCAGCAGCCGGAGCGGGGCGGACGCTTTCTTT. It translates to CASSRSGADAFF.

This clonotype was found a few times. The chain employs TRBV20-1 and TRBJ2-7; 11 nucleotides align to TRBD2. Germline V gene data show CDR1 as DFQATT and CDR2 as SNEGSKA (reference sequence). Germline trimming cut 6 bases from V and 4 bases from J; bases unmatched to any gene: 5. The length of the CDR3 is 13 residues. Here the CDR3 reads CSASLAGGYEQYF. The CDR3 bases are TGCAGTGCCAGTCTAGCGGGAGGTTACGAGCAGTACTTC.

The sample holds a few counts of this clonotype. This chain uses TRBV6-5 with TRBJ2-6, with 15 bases identical to TRBD2. In germline, CDR1 is MNHEY, CDR2 SVGAGI. The J segment lost 4 bases and the V segment lost 6 bases, leaving 7 bases of the junction unmatched. This CDR3 contains 18 residues. The CDR3 DNA sequence: TGTGCCAGCAGCGGACTAGCGGGAGGGCCTTCGGGGGCCAACGTCCTGACTTTC. Its translation: CASSGLAGGPSGANVLTF.

The sample holds many counts of this clonotype. The V gene is TRBV12-3 or TRBV12-4, the J gene TRBJ2-7, with TRBD2 identical over 12 bases. Trimming cost V 6 bases and J 6 bases; bases outside gene matches: 3. The CDR3 contains 13 residues. CDR3 sequence: CASRRTSGTEQYF. CDR3 nucleotide sequence: TGTGCCAGCAGACGGACTAGCGGGACCGAGCAGTACTTC.